These 21 T cell receptor beta chains share one sample of origin, sequenced in a study of patients with pleural tuberculosis. TCRdb fed the reads into MiXCR, producing one record per CDR3 protein. The data contain around 30,000 distinct CDR3 sequences, about 18% of them seen just once; the ten biggest clones take up approximately 3.7%. Input material: peripheral blood. Receptors were obtained from a human donor with pleural tuberculosis.

This clonotype was counted at least ten times. The rearrangement joins TRBV7-9 to TRBJ1-1, with D hard to call. The CDR3 has 12 amino acids. Germline V gene data show CDR1 as SEHNR and CDR2 as FQNEAQ (reference sequence). V was pared by 6 bases and J by 0 bases, with 5 bases between. The CDR3 protein is CASRRLNTEAFF. CDR3 in DNA: TGTGCCAGCAGACGATTGAACACTGAAGCTTTCTTT.

Regarding this clonotype: Since no conserved phenylalanine or tryptophan closes the CDR3, a read error is the likely cause. The limits of the CDR3 on the DNA are not certain, so only TCRdb's listed CDR3 is given. V and J are TRBV20-1 and TRBJ1-1; no DNA check was done on the table's D call, TRBD1. The CDR3 region is 13 residues in length, termini included. Germline loops: CDR1 DFQATT, CDR2 SNEGSKA (reference sequence). CDR3 sequence: CSARDQGNTEVFL.

This clonotype was counted at least ten times. This chain connects TRBV19 to TRBJ2-7; maybe TRBD1 (6 bases). The CDR3 spans 11 residues. The germline V gene has CDR1 LNHDA and CDR2 SQIVND (reference sequence). V was shortened by 10 bases and J by 6 bases, with 13 bases between the two germline ends. For the CDR3, the DNA is TGTGCCACTGGGGACAACTCCGAGCAGTACTTC. Translated: CATGDNSEQYF.

The gene calls are TRBV2 and TRBJ2-7, with D tentatively TRBD2 (5 bases). The CDR3 contains 15 residues. Looked up from germline, CDR1 is SNHLY and CDR2 is FYNNEI. V was pared by 5 bases and J by 3 bases, with 17 bases between. The CDR3 sequence: CASSQRDGPHYEQYF. Written as DNA, the CDR3 is TGTGCCAGCAGTCAGAGGGATGGCCCCCACTACGAGCAGTACTTC.

The rearrangement uses TRBV20-1 and TRBJ1-5; 7 bases align to TRBD1. The germline V gene has CDR1 DFQATT and CDR2 SNEGSKA (reference sequence). The CDR3 runs to 13 residues. After removal of 6 bases from V and 3 bases from J, the junction contained 5 bases not matched to a gene. As DNA, the CDR3 is TGCAGTGCACCGGGACAGCCCAATCAGCCCCAGCATTTT. It is translated as CSAPGQPNQPQHF.

This clonotype was counted many times. J is TRBJ1-2 and V is TRBV4-1, with D perhaps matching TRBD1 (5 bases). Germline values: CDR1 MGHRA, CDR2 YSYEKL. There are 14 residues in the CDR3. V dropped 5 bases and J dropped 8 bases, with 18 bases sitting between them. In DNA, the CDR3 is TGCGCCAGCAGCGACCATACGGGGGTCGGAGGCTACACCTTC. Its translation is CASSDHTGVGGYTF.

At least ten counts were recorded for this clonotype. The genes are TRBV4-3 and TRBJ2-7; D unresolved. Germline CDR1 is LGHNA and CDR2 is YSLEER. Trimming removed 1 base at V and 7 bases at J, with 11 bases between. The CDR3 spans 13 residues. CDR3 region: CASSQVIASEQYF. The CDR3 DNA sequence: TGCGCCAGCAGCCAAGTAATTGCCTCGGAGCAGTACTTC.

This clonotype was observed many times. The V call is TRBV20-1, the J call TRBJ1-4; the D gene is possibly TRBD1 (6 bases). The germline V and J ends were trimmed by 5 bases and 5 bases, with 15 bases remaining between them. Germline loops: CDR1 DFQATT, CDR2 SNEGSKA (reference sequence). The CDR3 is made up of 14 amino acids. The CDR3 bases are TGCAGTGCTCAAAATACAGGGTTGAATGAAAAACTGTTTTTT. Protein sequence: CSAQNTGLNEKLFF.

The CDR3 is CSASSYTDTQYF. As DNA, the CDR3 is TGCAGTGCCAGCTCCTACACAGATACGCAGTATTTT. The V call is TRBV20-1, the J call TRBJ2-3; no firm D call. The CDR3 is made up of 12 amino acids. Trimming took off 6 bases at V and 2 bases at J, with 9 bases between the two ends. Looked up from germline, CDR1 is DFQATT and CDR2 is SNEGSKA (reference sequence).

The chain carries TRBV10-3 and TRBJ2-1; weak D call: TRBD2 (5 bases). V was clipped by 7 bases and J by 3 bases, with 10 bases between them. Germline V gives CDR1 ENHRY, CDR2 SYGVKD. The CDR3 runs 13 residues. The CDR3 region has the DNA TGTGCCATCAATACCCGGGACTACAATGAGCAGTTCTTC. It translates to CAINTRDYNEQFF.

V usage is TRBV30 and J usage is TRBJ2-4; D gene uncertain. V was pared by 5 bases and J by 3 bases, with 14 bases between. This CDR3 spans 14 amino acids. Germline assignment: CDR1 GTSNPN and CDR2 SVGIG (reference sequence). The CDR3 spells CAWDTKSGKNIQYF. CDR3 DNA sequence: TGTGCCTGGGACACGAAATCCGGCAAAAACATTCAGTACTTC.

There are a few counts of this clonotype. This rearrangement joins TRBV29-1 to TRBJ2-7; no reliable D call. The germline V gene encodes CDR1 SQVTM and CDR2 ANQGSEA. Trimming took 3 bases from V and 4 from J, leaving 10 bases between them. The CDR3 consists of 12 residues. The CDR3 loop reads CSVEGNLYEQYF. The CDR3 nucleotides read TGCAGCGTTGAGGGCAACCTTTACGAGCAGTACTTC.

This clonotype was detected many times. The chain has TRBV19 and TRBJ2-3; 9 bases line up with TRBD2. Germline assignment: CDR1 LNHDA and CDR2 SQIVND (reference sequence). The CDR3 length is 14 residues. V lost 6 bases to trimming and J lost 1 base; unmatched junction nucleotides: 2. The chain's CDR3 is CASSPSGGTDTQYF. CDR3 nucleotide sequence: TGTGCCAGTAGCCCTAGCGGGGGCACAGATACGCAGTATTTT.

At least ten counts were recorded for this clonotype. The chain is built from TRBV7-2 and TRBJ2-7; TRBD2 matches 7 bases. Germline V gene lookup returns CDR1 SGHTA and CDR2 FQGNSA. The V gene end was trimmed by 4 bases and the J gene end by 2 bases; junction bases not matched to a gene: 5. The length of the CDR3 is 14 residues. The DNA for the CDR3 is TGTGCCAGCAGCTACCTAGCGGCCACCTACGAGCAGTACTTC. This translates into CASSYLAATYEQYF.

This clonotype has only a few counts. The gene calls are TRBV6-2 or TRBV6-3 and TRBJ1-2, with D unresolved. This CDR3 has 14 amino acids. Per the germline V gene, CDR1 is MNHEY and CDR2 is SVGEGT. Trimming shortened V by 2 bases and J by 3 bases, and 10 bases separated the two germline ends. Here the CDR3 DNA reads TGTGCCAGCAGTTACCCACAGACTCACTATGGCTACACCTTC. Translating it yields CASSYPQTHYGYTF.

Comment on this clonotype: A read error is likely, as this CDR3 ends without the conserved phenylalanine or tryptophan. V gene TRBV5-1 combines with J gene TRBJ1-1, with D perhaps matching TRBD1 (5 bases). V gave up 6 bases and J gave up 0 bases, with 15 bases separating them. The V gene's germline CDR1 is SGHRS and CDR2 YFSETQ. The CDR3 is 15 amino acids. This CDR3 reads CASKTGETMNTEAFY. CDR3 in DNA: TGCGCCAGCAAAACAGGCGAGACCATGAACACTGAAGCTTTCTAT.

This clonotype was observed many times. The chain is built from TRBV7-9 and TRBJ2-1; 15 bases match TRBD2. Trimming at V came to 5 bases and at J to 7 bases, leaving 3 bases not matched to a gene. Germline CDR1 SEHNR, CDR2 FQNEAQ (reference sequence). This CDR3 is 15 amino acids long. In DNA, the CDR3 is TGTGCCAGCAGCCTTGGGACTAGCGGGGGGAATGAGCAGTTCTTC. Translation gives CASSLGTSGGNEQFF.

V usage is TRBV10-3 and J usage is TRBJ2-7, with TRBD2 matching over 11 bases. The trim removed 11 bases at V and 3 bases at J, leaving 9 bases unmatched. The CDR3 totals 14 residues. CDR1 is ENHRY and CDR2 is SYGVKD in the germline V gene. CDR3 bases: TGTGCCGCATCCCTAGCGGGGGGCCACTACGAGCAGTACTTC. This translates into CAASLAGGHYEQYF.

This clonotype was seen many times. The rearrangement joins TRBV5-1 to TRBJ2-5, with 9 bases lining up with TRBD1. This CDR3 region has 16 residues. The ends lost 4 bases at V and 5 bases at J; junction bases unmatched: 12. Germline CDR1 and CDR2: SGHRS and YFSETQ. CDR3 loop: CASSPYSTGGSETQYF. CDR3 in DNA: TGCGCCAGCAGCCCCTACTCGACAGGGGGGAGTGAGACCCAGTACTTC. Looking up the rest from reference TRBV5-1 and TRBJ2-5 gives the full variable domain: KAGVTQTPRYLIKTRGQQVTLSCSPISGHRSVSWYQQTPGQGLQFLFEYFSETQRNKGNFPGRFSGRQFSNSRSEMNVSTLELGDSALYLCASSPYSTGGSETQYFGPGTRLLVL.

This clonotype was detected ten times or more. This rearrangement joins TRBV7-2 to TRBJ2-1; D uncertain. Germline lookup yields CDR1 SGHTA and CDR2 FQGNSA. The CDR3 loop spans 10 amino acids. V was pared by 4 bases and J by 10 bases, with 5 bases between. DNA for the CDR3: TGTGCCAGCAGCTATTACGAGCAGTTCTTC. Translated: CASSYYEQFF.

Points on this clonotype: The germline gene is not matched at one end of the junction; a read error may be the cause. The chain is built from TRBV5-4 and TRBJ1-1, with TRBD1 identical over 7 bases. Germline CDR1 reads SGHNT; CDR2 reads YYREEE (reference sequence). The CDR3 runs 14 residues. CDR3 region: CASTLGQSNTEASF. CDR3 DNA sequence: TGTGCCAGCACATTGGGACAGAGTAACACTGAAGCTTCCTTT.